The clone carrying this TCR beta chain was seen more than once but under ten times. This CDR3 is 14 amino acids long. CDR1 is MNHEY and CDR2 is SMNVEV in the germline V gene (reference sequence). Trimming removed 1 base at V and 3 bases at J, with 10 bases between. Produced via immunoSEQ multiplex PCR; TCRdb's table is partial and in-frame only. The sample carries nearly 80,000 clones, roughly 84% recorded once. This sample is drawn from a study of blood T cell repertoires in COVID-19. The sample was peripheral blood. The gene calls are TRBV27 and TRBJ2-7, with TRBD1 as a possible D gene (6 bases). The source is a man aged 50-60 years with acute or convalescent COVID-19. The CDR3 nucleotides are TGTGCCAGCAGTTTATTAGGACAGCTCTACGAGCAGTACTTC. This gives the protein CASSLLGQLYEQYF.